Listed below are T cell receptor beta chains from one sample, sequenced in a study of siplizumab effects on memory and regulatory T cells. Measured with immunoSEQ multiplex PCR; TCRdb has only the in-frame clones, and not every one. Among 85,000 to 130,000 clones, approximately 90% were seen once, and the ten largest hold approximately 0.71%. Material for sequencing was Tregs sorted from blood. The origin of the receptors is a human donor in good health. CDR3s include the opening cysteine and the closing phenylalanine or tryptophan. Fields, in order: J gene, CDR3 length, clone size, V gene, D gene, CDR3 DNA, CDR3 protein. A D gene is named only where the DNA matches it firmly. Size is stated for part of the rows, as once, few or many counts, or as a class when the clone is expanded.

TRBJ2-3 | 18 | NA | TRBV7-2 | TRBD1 | TGTGCCAGCAGCCGGGGTCTGGTGGGGGACAGTCGCACAGATACGCAGTATTTT | CASSRGLVGDSRTDTQYF
TRBJ2-3 | 15 | NA | TRBV27 | NA | TGTGCCAGCAGCCTGTCCGGCAGGGTTACAGATACGCAGTATTTT | CASSLSGRVTDTQYF
TRBJ2-4 | 15 | NA | TRBV6-1 | NA | TGTGCCAGCACGCGGGCTTTTATCGCCAAAAACATTCAGTACTTC | CASTRAFIAKNIQYF
TRBJ2-5 | 16 | NA | TRBV5-1 | NA | TGCGCCAGCAGCCTGTCCGGGACGGCCCTACAAGAGACCCAGTACTTC | CASSLSGTALQETQYF
TRBJ1-3 | 15 | NA | TRBV4-1 | NA | TGCGCCAGCAGCCTAAGCGCGCAGTCTGGAAACACCATATATTTT | CASSLSAQSGNTIYF
TRBJ2-2 | 14 | NA | TRBV5-1 | NA | TGCGCCAGCAGCCCAGGATCGAACACCGGGGAGCTGTTTTTT | CASSPGSNTGELFF
TRBJ2-3 | 14 | NA | TRBV27 | TRBD2 | TGTGCCAGCAGTCCAGGACTAGCGGAAGATACGCAGTATTTT | CASSPGLAEDTQYF
TRBJ2-7 | 13 | NA | TRBV18 | NA | TGTGCCAGCTCACCACTAGGAGGGAACGAGCAGTACTTC | CASSPLGGNEQYF
TRBJ2-3 | 16 | NA | TRBV4-1 | TRBD2 | TGCGCCAGCAGCCCGGGACTAGCGGGAACCTTTTATACGCAGTATTTT | CASSPGLAGTFYTQYF
TRBJ2-2 | 13 | NA | TRBV7-6 | NA | TGTGCCAGCAGCTTATATGGCCCCGGGGAGCTGTTTTTT | CASSLYGPGELFF
TRBJ1-5 | 14 | NA | TRBV6-1 | NA | TGTGCCAGCAGTGAAAGTATGGGGGATCAGCCCCAGCATTTT | CASSESMGDQPQHF
TRBJ2-2 | 14 | NA | TRBV6-5 | TRBD2 | TGTGCCACACCCAAACTAGCGGTCACCGGGGAGCTGTTTTTT | CATPKLAVTGELFF
TRBJ2-3 | 18 | NA | TRBV4-1 | NA | TGCGCCAGCAGCCAAGATTTAGAAGCGGCCCTATCGTCAGATACGCAGTATTTT | CASSQDLEAALSSDTQYF
TRBJ2-1 | 19 | once | TRBV7-9 | TRBD2 | TGTGCCAGCAGCCTGCTGACACTAGCGGTCCAGAGCTCCTACAATGAGCAGTTCTTC | CASSLLTLAVQSSYNEQFF
TRBJ1-5 | 12 | NA | TRBV19 | NA | TGTGCCAGTAGTAAGGGGATTCAGCCCCAGCATTTT | CASSKGIQPQHF
TRBJ1-2 | 13 | NA | TRBV12-5 | TRBD1 | TGTGCTAGTGACATGACAGGGCTCTATGGCTACACCTTC | CASDMTGLYGYTF
TRBJ2-1 | 13 | NA | TRBV10-1 | TRBD2 | TGCGCCAGCAGCCCCCGACTAGCCGGTGAGCAGTTCTTC | CASSPRLAGEQFF
TRBJ1-5 | 13 | NA | TRBV27 | TRBD1 | TGTGCCAGCAGTTCTAGACAGGGGCAGCCCCAGCATTTT | CASSSRQGQPQHF
TRBJ2-2 | 15 | NA | TRBV5-1 | NA | TGCGCCAGCAGCCCCGACCGTCCGAACACCGGGGAGCTGTTTTTT | CASSPDRPNTGELFF
TRBJ2-1 | 13 | NA | TRBV11-3 | TRBD1 | TGTGCCAGCAGCCCGCGGACAGGACAACAGCAAGTCTTC | CASSPRTGQQQVF
TRBJ1-1 | 14 | NA | TRBV28 | NA | TGTGCCAGTATGGCTTCAAGTGTGAACACTGAAGCTTTCTTT | CASMASSVNTEAFF
TRBJ2-3 | 17 | NA | TRBV30 | TRBD2 | TGTGCCTGGAGGGGCCCTAGGACTAGCGGGAGAACAGATACGCAGTATTTT | CAWRGPRTSGRTDTQYF
TRBJ2-7 | 14 | NA | TRBV7-2 | NA | TGTGCCAGCAGCTTAGACAGACCGTCCTACGAGCAGTACTTC | CASSLDRPSYEQYF
TRBJ1-1 | 12 | NA | TRBV11-2 | TRBD1 | TGTGCCAGCAGCTCCGACAGGGTGAACGCTTTCTTT | CASSSDRVNAFF
TRBJ2-1 | 16 | NA | TRBV5-1 | TRBD2 | TGCGCCAGCAGCTTGGAAGCGGGAGTAGGTAACAATGAGCAGTTCTTC | CASSLEAGVGNNEQFF
TRBJ2-2 | 15 | NA | TRBV19 | NA | TGTGCCAGTAGAAACTACAGGGAAAACACCGGGGAGCTGTTTTTT | CASRNYRENTGELFF
TRBJ2-5 | 11 | once | TRBV29-1 | NA | TGCAGCGGGGAAAGGGGGGAGACCCAGTACTTC | CSGERGETQYF
TRBJ2-6 | 19 | NA | TRBV4-1 | TRBD1 | TGCGCCAGCAGCCCCTCGGCCGGGACAGTGCGCTCTGGGGCCAACGTCCTGACTTTC | CASSPSAGTVRSGANVLTF
TRBJ2-5 | 12 | NA | TRBV6-6 | NA | TGTGCCAGCCGAAACGGGTGGGAGACCCAGTACTTC | CASRNGWETQYF
TRBJ2-5 | 13 | NA | TRBV7-3 | NA | TGTGCCAGCAGCTTAGGTGGCTCGGAGACCCAGTACTTC | CASSLGGSETQYF
TRBJ1-4 | 16 | NA | TRBV5-1 | NA | TGCGCCAGCAGCTTGGGCAGGGTCAGTCCTAATGAAAAACTGTTTTTT | CASSLGRVSPNEKLFF
TRBJ2-1 | 14 | NA | TRBV5-1 | NA | TGCGCCAGCAGCTTGGGTTCGGCGGCAGATGAGCAGTTCTTC | CASSLGSAADEQFF
TRBJ1-1 | 14 | NA | TRBV19 | NA | TGTGCCAGTAAGGTCCGCAGCTCGAACACTGAAGCTTTCTTT | CASKVRSSNTEAFF
TRBJ2-3 | 14 | NA | TRBV11-2 | NA | TGTGCCAGCAGCTTAGATCGGGTTCCAGATACGCAGTATTTT | CASSLDRVPDTQYF
TRBJ2-1 | 15 | once | TRBV5-1 | TRBD2 | TGCGCCAGCAGCCTGGGACTAGCGGGAGTCGATGAGCAGTTCTTC | CASSLGLAGVDEQFF
TRBJ2-2 | 16 | NA | TRBV7-9 | NA | TGTGCCAGCAGCTTATCTCAGGGACCGAACACCGGGGAGCTGTTTTTT | CASSLSQGPNTGELFF
TRBJ2-3 | 15 | NA | TRBV7-2 | NA | TGTGCCAGCAGCTTAAGGGGGTCGTGGGCAGATACGCAGTATTTT | CASSLRGSWADTQYF
TRBJ1-2 | 14 | few | TRBV19 | NA | TGTGCCAGTAGTTCACACGGGCCTAACTATGGCTACACCTTC | CASSSHGPNYGYTF
TRBJ1-1 | 15 | many | TRBV27 | NA | TGTGCCAGTTCTCCAGGGGCGAACGTAAACACTGAAGCTTTCTTT | CASSPGANVNTEAFF
TRBJ2-2 | 14 | NA | TRBV5-1 | NA | TGCGCCAGCAGTCCTCAGTCGAACACCGGGGAGCTGTTTTTT | CASSPQSNTGELFF
TRBJ2-3 | 14 | NA | TRBV2 | NA | TGTGCCAGCAGTGAAACTAGAAGCACAGATACGCAGTATTTT | CASSETRSTDTQYF
TRBJ2-1 | 17 | once | TRBV5-4 | TRBD2 | TGTGCCAGCAGGGGGGCCTTTTTAGCGGGAGCGGGCTATGAGCAGTTCTTC | CASRGAFLAGAGYEQFF
TRBJ2-5 | 13 | NA | TRBV27 | NA | TGTGCCAGCAGTTTACAGGGTGGGGAGACCCAGTACTTC | CASSLQGGETQYF
TRBJ2-5 | 16 | NA | TRBV10-3 | TRBD1 | TGTGCCATCATGGCAGGGGGCTTATCCACGAAAGAGACCCAGTACTTC | CAIMAGGLSTKETQYF
TRBJ2-2 | 16 | NA | TRBV5-1 | NA | TGCGCCAGCAGCTTGGTTGTAACCTGGCCGGCCGGGGAGCTGTTTTTT | CASSLVVTWPAGELFF
TRBJ2-7 | 14 | few | TRBV7-9 | TRBD2 | TGTGCCAGCAGCTTAGAAGGACTAGGCTACGAGCAGTACTTC | CASSLEGLGYEQYF
TRBJ1-2 | 13 | NA | TRBV6-5 | NA | TGTGCCAGCATGACACCGACTAACTATGGCTACACCTTC | CASMTPTNYGYTF
TRBJ2-6 | 16 | NA | TRBV6-1 | NA | TGTGCCAGCAGTGAAGGGGCGTACTCTGGGGCCAACGTCCTGACTTTC | CASSEGAYSGANVLTF
TRBJ2-3 | 13 | once | TRBV7-9 | NA | TGTGCCAGCAGGTGGGGGAGCACAGATACGCAGTATTTT | CASRWGSTDTQYF
TRBJ2-1 | 15 | NA | TRBV6-5 | NA | TGTGCCAGCAGTTACTCAGCGACTAGGACGTATGAGCAGTTCTTC | CASSYSATRTYEQFF
TRBJ2-7 | 15 | NA | TRBV11-2 | TRBD1 | TGTGCCAGCAGGCATGGACAGGGCTTCCCCTACGAGCAGTACTTC | CASRHGQGFPYEQYF
TRBJ1-4 | 13 | NA | TRBV6-1 | NA | TGTGCCAGCAGGATAAGACAGGTTGAAAAACTGTTTTTT | CASRIRQVEKLFF
TRBJ1-2 | 15 | once | TRBV4-1 | TRBD1 | TGCGCCAGCAGCCAAGATTACAGGGGGGGATGGGGCTACACCTTC | CASSQDYRGGWGYTF
TRBJ1-2 | 20 | NA | TRBV11-3 | TRBD1 | TGTGCCAGCAGCTTAACCGGGACAGGGGCCTCCTCGATGCTATCATATGGCTACACCTTC | CASSLTGTGASSMLSYGYTF